This T cell receptor beta chain comes out of a study of T-cell reconstitution after alpha-beta-depleted transplantation in children. Whole-study findings and limits: A year had passed since transplant, and T-cell counts and diversity by then came mostly from newly produced T cells. From surviving recipient T cells and thymic progenitors came the high day-60 TCRbeta diversity observed in some patients.

This clonotype has a handful of counts. What it recognizes is unknown. Preparation of the TCRbeta library involved a method that used unique molecular identifiers. TCRdb re-called the PCR reads through MiXCR, storing one row per CDR3 protein. The sample lists approximately 400,000 distinct CDR3 sequences, 15% to 20% occurring once. The CDR3 has 15 residues. Germline V gene data show CDR1 as KGHSH and CDR2 as LQKENI. The V and J ends lost 3 bases and 3 bases, in that order; junction bases with no gene match: 5. The input for sequencing was PBMCs, mostly from graft donor cells, taken 360 days after TCRalphabeta/CD19-depleted stem cell transplant. The clonotype was recovered from a boy younger than two who had a stem cell transplant for Wiskott-Aldrich syndrome, so the T cells may come from the graft donor. This chain links TRBV18 with TRBJ2-1; 7 nucleotides line up with TRBD2. In DNA form, the CDR3 reads TGTGCCAGCTCACCCACAGCGGGAAACTACAATGAGCAGTTCTTC. Translation gives CASSPTAGNYNEQFF.